This TCR beta chain was obtained from a study of somatic mutations in cytotoxic T cells in rheumatoid arthritis. CDR3 length: 12 residues. Germline loops: CDR1 SGHRS, CDR2 YFSETQ. The V and J ends lost 4 bases and 7 bases respectively, with 11 bases between them. Here immunoSEQ multiplex PCR was the method, and the copy in TCRdb shows in-frame clones only, minus some. This repertoire shows thousands of clones, 80% to 95% found once; its top ten account for just under 15%. This chain uses TRBV5-1 with TRBJ1-1; D might be TRBD1 (5 bases). The sequenced material came from CD8+ T cells sorted from blood. The clonotype originates from a woman younger than 35 with rheumatoid arthritis. CDR3: CASSESGDEAFF. CDR3 coding DNA: TGCGCCAGCAGCGAGTCGGGGGATGAAGCTTTCTTT.